Presented here are 27 T cell receptor beta chains from one specimen sequenced in a study of liver allograft versus peripheral blood T cells. For the study at large: Transplanted-liver and recipient peripheral blood T cell receptor repertoires were compared.

In TCRdb, the reads were re-called with MiXCR into one record per CDR3 protein. The sample lists approximately 5,300 distinct CDR3 sequences, more than 15% occurring once. Source of these receptors: a human patient who had a liver transplant. The graft donor may be the source of some T cells.

This clonotype was counted ten times or more. The chain combines TRBV12-3 or TRBV12-4 with TRBJ2-7; TRBD1 agrees at 8 bases. This CDR3 is built from 15 residues. V gave up 6 bases and J gave up 9 bases; unmatched junction bases: 16. The CDR3 region is CASSQGTGGLASQYF. Written as DNA, the CDR3 is TGTGCCAGCAGCCAAGGGACAGGTGGGCTAGCATCGCAGTACTTC.

This clonotype is medium-sized (0.01 to 0.1%) by share. The V and J genes are TRBV30 and TRBJ1-5, with 8 bases identical to TRBD1. This CDR3 region has 16 residues. The V gene end was trimmed by 0 bases and the J gene end by 3 bases; junction bases not matched to a gene: 7. The germline V gene encodes CDR1 GTSNPN and CDR2 SVGIG (reference sequence). CDR3 sequence reads: CAWSVRYRGSNQPQHF. CDR3 in DNA: TGTGCCTGGAGTGTACGGTACAGGGGGTCCAATCAGCCCCAGCATTTT.

In its sample, this clonotype is medium-sized. This chain links TRBV7-2 with TRBJ2-2; no reliable D call. The CDR3 is 15 amino acids. V lost 4 bases, J lost 1 base, and 10 bases lay in between. CDR1 is SGHTA, CDR2 FQGNSA, per germline. The CDR3 DNA follows: TGTGCCAGCAGCTCACGGACGGTGAACACCGGGGAGCTGTTTTTT. Amino acid sequence: CASSSRTVNTGELFF.

The CDR3 loop reads CASSEQGLNNSPLHF. CDR3 DNA: TGTGCCAGCAGCGAACAGGGTCTTAATAATTCACCCCTCCACTTT. This sequence joins TRBV9 and TRBJ1-6; weak D call: TRBD1 (6 bases). The V and J ends lost 3 bases and 5 bases respectively, with 12 bases between them. CDR3 length: 15 residues. Germline V lookup: CDR1 SGDLS, CDR2 YYNGEE.

This clonotype has a count of ten or more. The CDR3 here is CASSARTRTGLGYTF. The CDR3 nucleotides read TGTGCCAGCAGCGCAAGAACCCGAACAGGTCTTGGCTACACCTTC. The chain couples TRBV3-1 to TRBJ1-2, with a tentative D call TRBD1 (5 bases). Trimming left V 5 bases short and J 7 bases short, with 20 bases between. The CDR3 loop spans 15 amino acids. The germline CDR1 and CDR2 sequences are LGHDT and YNNKEL (reference sequence).

This clonotype is labeled as medium-sized. This sequence joins TRBV13 and TRBJ2-1; D uncertain. Germline assignment: CDR1 PRHDT and CDR2 FYEKMQ (reference sequence). The CDR3 spans 15 residues. Trimming pared 4 bases from V and 0 bases from J, leaving 10 bases between. This chain's CDR3 is CASSYSRSSYNEQFF. CDR3 in DNA: TGTGCCAGCAGCTATAGCAGGAGCTCCTACAATGAGCAGTTCTTC.

Regarding this clonotype: One base away lies a much larger clone, so this may be a sequencing read error. The V and J genes are TRBV7-2 and TRBJ2-7; D is perhaps TRBD1 (6 bases). The CDR3 has 14 residues. V shed 3 bases and J shed 12 bases, with 21 bases lying between them. CDR1 and CDR2 (germline): SGHTA, FQGNSA. The CDR3 nucleotides read TGTACCAGCAGCTTTCTAGACAGGCCCCCAGAGTTGTACTTC. Amino acids: CTSSFLDRPPELYF.

This chain links TRBV6-6 with TRBJ2-7; no clear D gene. With 0 bases removed from V and 0 bases from J, the gap between germline ends came to 6 bases. The CDR3 has 14 residues. Germline CDR1 and CDR2: MNHNY and SVGAGI (reference sequence). CDR3 in DNA: TGTGCCAGCAGTTACTCGGAGAGCTCCTACGAGCAGTACTTC. Encoded protein: CASSYSESSYEQYF.

By share, this clonotype ranks as medium-sized. The genes are TRBV20-1 and TRBJ2-2; D is uncertain. The CDR3 runs 13 residues. Germline V gene sequence: CDR1 DFQATT, CDR2 SNEGSKA (reference sequence). The V gene lost 1 base and the J gene lost 5 bases, with 8 bases spanning the gap. Here the CDR3 reads CSARVRDTGELFF. CDR3 bases: TGCAGTGCTAGAGTAAGGGATACCGGGGAGCTGTTTTTT.

The V call is TRBV10-3, the J call TRBJ2-2; 9 nucleotides match TRBD1. The CDR3 runs 15 residues. Per germline, CDR1 ENHRY and CDR2 SYGVKD. The CDR3 coding sequence is TGTGTCACAACGGACAGGGGATTCGACACCGGGGAGCTGTTTTTT. Protein sequence: CVTTDRGFDTGELFF.

This clonotype came up a few times. The chain employs TRBV7-3 and TRBJ1-6; D remains unclear. Germline CDR1 reads SGHTA; CDR2 reads FQGTGA. The CDR3 is made up of 13 amino acids. V dropped 1 base and J dropped 8 bases, with 6 bases sitting between them. The CDR3 nucleotides read TGTGCCAGCAGCTTAAGCGGAGATTCACCCCTCCACTTT. It translates to CASSLSGDSPLHF.

In its sample, this clonotype is medium-sized. J is TRBJ2-7 and V is TRBV6-5; TRBD2 matches 12 bases. The CDR3 is 15 residues long. J was trimmed by 4 bases and V by 6 bases; bases with no gene match: 7. Germline lookup yields CDR1 MNHEY and CDR2 SVGAGI. The CDR3 reads CASRETSGGLYEQYF. DNA for the CDR3: TGTGCCAGCAGGGAGACTAGCGGGGGACTTTACGAGCAGTACTTC.

In its sample, this clonotype ranks as medium-sized. This chain connects TRBV10-3 to TRBJ1-2, with 11 bases aligning to TRBD1. This CDR3 contains 13 residues. Germline-derived CDR1 and CDR2 are ENHRY and SYGVKD. Trimming removed 9 bases from V and 4 bases from J; junction bases left unmatched: 4. The CDR3 DNA reads as TGTGCCATAGGACAGGGGGCAGGCTATGGCTACACCTTC. Translated, it gives CAIGQGAGYGYTF.

In this sample, this clonotype is medium-sized (0.01 to 0.1%). The chain has TRBV27 and TRBJ2-1; a possible D gene is TRBD1 (5 bases). Between the trimmed V and J ends, which lost 2 bases and 9 bases, there was a span of 17 bases. Germline-derived CDR1 and CDR2 are MNHEY and SMNVEV (reference sequence). The CDR3 sequence is 15 residues long. CDR3 region: CASSLLGTGYGEQFF. The CDR3, as DNA: TGTGCCAGCAGTTTACTGGGAACAGGATACGGTGAGCAGTTCTTC.

This clonotype is categorized as medium-sized. The chain couples TRBV28 to TRBJ1-3, with D tentatively TRBD1 (6 bases). This CDR3 contains 14 residues. Germline values: CDR1 MDHEN, CDR2 SYDVKM. The V gene lost 6 bases and the J gene lost 4 bases, with 13 bases spanning the gap. CDR3 coding DNA: TGTGCCAGCAGGGTGACACAGGGAGGAAACACCATATATTTT. It translates to CASRVTQGGNTIYF.

This clonotype has only a few counts. The rearrangement links TRBV5-5 to TRBJ2-7; 8 positions agree with TRBD1. The length of the CDR3 is 12 residues. The V gene's germline CDR1 is SGHKS and CDR2 YYEKEE (reference sequence). The J segment lost 6 bases and the V segment lost 4 bases, leaving 3 bases of the junction unmatched. Here the CDR3 reads CASSPDRAEQYF. The CDR3, as DNA: TGTGCCAGCAGCCCGGACAGGGCCGAGCAGTACTTC.

This clonotype is categorized as medium-sized (0.01 to 0.1%). The chain is built from TRBV6-1 and TRBJ2-7, with D possibly matching TRBD1 (6 bases). Germline V gene lookup returns CDR1 MNHNS and CDR2 SASEGT. The CDR3 extends over 13 amino acids. The V end lost 7 bases, the J end lost 1 base, and 11 bases lay between the germline ends. The chain's CDR3 is CASKEGGSYEQYF. The CDR3 region has the DNA TGTGCCAGCAAAGAAGGGGGATCCTACGAGCAGTACTTC.

This clonotype has at least ten counts. The chain has TRBV3-1 and TRBJ1-2; TRBD1 might be the D (6 bases). The V gene lost 2 bases and the J gene lost 5 bases, with 12 bases spanning the gap. CDR3 size: 14 residues. Per germline, CDR1 LGHDT and CDR2 YNNKEL (reference sequence). CDR3 sequence: CASSQIGDKYGYTF. CDR3 DNA: TGTGCCAGCAGCCAAATAGGGGACAAATATGGCTACACCTTC.

This clonotype is medium-sized (0.01 to 0.1%). This chain joins TRBV14 and TRBJ1-3; 8 bases map to TRBD1. This CDR3 spans 16 amino acids. After removal of 2 bases from V and 2 bases from J, the junction contained 5 bases not matched to a gene. CDR1 is SGHDN, CDR2 FVKESK, per germline. The CDR3 nucleotides read TGTGCCAGCAGCCAATGGACAGGGAGGGCTGGAAACACCATATATTTT. This translates into CASSQWTGRAGNTIYF.

This clonotype is classed as medium-sized (0.01 to 0.1%). The chain combines TRBV27 with TRBJ2-7, with 10 bases identical to TRBD1. J was trimmed by 2 bases and V by 4 bases; bases with no gene match: 8. The CDR3 extends over 16 amino acids. The germline V gene encodes CDR1 MNHEY and CDR2 SMNVEV (reference sequence). This CDR3 is CASSYRRGQGTYEQYF. CDR3 bases: TGTGCCAGCAGTTACAGAAGGGGACAGGGGACCTACGAGCAGTACTTC.

This clonotype is labeled medium-sized. The chain recombines TRBV19 with TRBJ2-1, with 11 bases fitting TRBD2. This CDR3 has 17 amino acids. Trimming removed 4 bases from V and 1 base from J; junction bases left unmatched: 6. CDR1 is LNHDA and CDR2 is SQIVND in the germline V gene (reference sequence). In DNA, the CDR3 is TGTGCCAGTAGTAAACGGGGACTAGCGGTTTCCTACAATGAGCAGTTCTTC. The encoded protein is CASSKRGLAVSYNEQFF.

By proportion, this clonotype is medium-sized. The chain joins TRBV12-3 or TRBV12-4 to TRBJ2-2; D is tentatively TRBD1 or TRBD2 (5 bases each). V was shortened by 6 bases and J by 6 bases, with 23 bases between the two germline ends. The CDR3 has 17 amino acids. CDR3 sequence: CASRTVPGPIQAGELFF. DNA of the CDR3: TGTGCCAGCAGGACGGTACCGGGACCTATTCAGGCCGGGGAGCTGTTTTTT.

In this sample, this clonotype is medium-sized. This chain joins TRBV12-3 or TRBV12-4 and TRBJ1-2; D is uncertain. Trimming shortened V by 3 bases and J by 6 bases, and 11 bases separated the two germline ends. The CDR3 runs 13 residues. The CDR3 region is CASSLRGIHGYTF. For the CDR3, the DNA is TGTGCCAGCAGTTTGCGGGGTATCCATGGCTACACCTTC.

At least ten counts were recorded for this clonotype. The CDR3 sequence is CASSYRPLKNTEAFF. CDR3 DNA: TGTGCCAGCAGTTACAGGCCGTTAAAAAACACTGAAGCTTTCTTT. The chain couples TRBV6-2 or TRBV6-3 to TRBJ1-1; D is ambiguous. The CDR3 covers 15 residues. The germline V gene has CDR1 MNHEY and CDR2 SVGEGT. The germline V and J ends were trimmed by 2 bases and 2 bases, with 12 bases remaining between them.

Turning to this clonotype: One junction end disagrees with the germline gene, perhaps due to a read error. The rearrangement joins TRBV12-3 or TRBV12-4 to TRBJ1-5, with unresolved D. This CDR3 comprises 12 residues. The DNA for the CDR3 is TGTGCCTGCAGAGAGAGCAATCAGCCCCAGCATTTT. Its translation: CACRESNQPQHF.

This clonotype is classed as medium-sized (0.01 to 0.1%). The rearrangement links TRBV28 to TRBJ1-6, with D perhaps TRBD1 (5 bases). Germline CDR1 is MDHEN and CDR2 is SYDVKM. This CDR3 is 13 amino acids long. The ends were cut back, 0 bases at V and 9 bases at J, with 6 bases in the middle. CDR3 sequence: CASSLWGGSPLHF. CDR3 in DNA: TGTGCCAGCAGTTTATGGGGGGGTTCACCCCTCCACTTT. The entire variable domain, with the rest obtained from reference TRBV28 and TRBJ1-6, is as follows: DVKVTQSSRYLVKRTGEKVFLECVQDMDHENMFWYRQDPGLGLRLIYFSYDVKMKEKGDIPEGYSVSREKKERFSLILESASTNQTSMYLCASSLWGGSPLHFGNGTRLTVT.

This clonotype is labeled as medium-sized (0.01 to 0.1%). The chain carries TRBV14 and TRBJ2-7, with D possibly called TRBD1 or TRBD2 (6 bases each). CDR1 SGHDN and CDR2 FVKESK come from the germline V gene. The CDR3 spans 13 residues. The V end lost 3 bases, the J end lost 7 bases, and 13 bases lay between the germline ends. DNA of the CDR3: TGTGCCAGCAGCCATGGGGGCGCGGGAGAGCAGTACTTC. Protein sequence: CASSHGGAGEQYF.